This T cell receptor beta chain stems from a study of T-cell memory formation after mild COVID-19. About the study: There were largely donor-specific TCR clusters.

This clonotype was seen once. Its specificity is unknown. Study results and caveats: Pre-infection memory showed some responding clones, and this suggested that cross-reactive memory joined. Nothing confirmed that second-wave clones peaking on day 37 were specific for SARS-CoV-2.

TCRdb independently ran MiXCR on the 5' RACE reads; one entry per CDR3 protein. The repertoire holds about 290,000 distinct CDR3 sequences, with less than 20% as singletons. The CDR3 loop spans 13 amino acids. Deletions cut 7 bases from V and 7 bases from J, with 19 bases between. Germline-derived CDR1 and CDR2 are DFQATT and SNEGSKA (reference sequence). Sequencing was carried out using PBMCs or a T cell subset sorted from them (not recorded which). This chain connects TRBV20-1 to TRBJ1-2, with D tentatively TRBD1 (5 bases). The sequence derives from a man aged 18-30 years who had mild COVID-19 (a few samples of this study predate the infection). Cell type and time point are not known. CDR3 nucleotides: TGCAGTGTCGGCCCAGGGTTTCGCGGTGGCTACACCTTC. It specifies CSVGPGFRGGYTF.